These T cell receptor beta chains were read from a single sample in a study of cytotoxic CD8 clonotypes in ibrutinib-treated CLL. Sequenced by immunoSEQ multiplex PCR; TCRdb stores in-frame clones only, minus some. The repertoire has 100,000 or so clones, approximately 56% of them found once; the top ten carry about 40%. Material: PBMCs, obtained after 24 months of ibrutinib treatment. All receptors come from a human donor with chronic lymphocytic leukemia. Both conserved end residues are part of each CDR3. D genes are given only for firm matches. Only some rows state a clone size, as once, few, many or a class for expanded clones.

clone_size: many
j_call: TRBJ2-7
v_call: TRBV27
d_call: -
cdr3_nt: TGTGCCAGCGGACCTCCCTACGAGCAGTACTTC
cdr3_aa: CASGPPYEQYF

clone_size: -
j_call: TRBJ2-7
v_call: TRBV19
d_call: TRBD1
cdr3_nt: TGTGCCAGTAGTTCCGGGACAGGGGTCTACGAGCAGTACTTC
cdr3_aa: CASSSGTGVYEQYF

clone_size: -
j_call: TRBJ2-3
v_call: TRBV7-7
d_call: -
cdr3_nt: TGTGCTAGCAGCCTGAGGGCTACTAGCACAGATACGCAGTATTTT
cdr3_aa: CASSLRATSTDTQYF

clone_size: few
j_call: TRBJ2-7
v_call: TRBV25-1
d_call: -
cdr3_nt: TGTGCCAGCAGTGTCGGGACGAAACCAGCCTACGAGCAGTACTTC
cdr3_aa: CASSVGTKPAYEQYF

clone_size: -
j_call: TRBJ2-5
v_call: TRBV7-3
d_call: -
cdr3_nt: TGTGCCAGCAGCTTACAGGGGAAATTAGTAGAGACCCAGTACTTC
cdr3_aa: CASSLQGKLVETQYF

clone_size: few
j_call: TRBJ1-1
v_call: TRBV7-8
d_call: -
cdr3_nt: TGTGCCAGCAGCTTAGGGGCAGCGAACACTGAAGCTTTCTTT
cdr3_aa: CASSLGAANTEAFF

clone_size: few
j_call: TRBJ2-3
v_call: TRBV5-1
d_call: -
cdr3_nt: TGCGCCAGCAGCTTCCAGGAAGGATCAAATACGCAGTATTTT
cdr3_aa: CASSFQEGSNTQYF

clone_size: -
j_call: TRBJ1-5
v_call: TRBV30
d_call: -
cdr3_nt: TGTGCCTGGAGCGGGAGGCTCGGGCAGCCCCAGCATTTT
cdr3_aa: CAWSGRLGQPQHF

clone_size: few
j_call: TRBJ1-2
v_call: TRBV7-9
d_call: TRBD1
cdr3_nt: TGTGCCAGCAGCAGACGGACAGGGGAGCGAGGCTACACCTTC
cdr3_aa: CASSRRTGERGYTF

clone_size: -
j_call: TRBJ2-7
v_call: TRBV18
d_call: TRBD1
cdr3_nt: TGTGCCAGCTCAAAGGGACAGCTCTACGAGCAGTACTTC
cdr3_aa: CASSKGQLYEQYF

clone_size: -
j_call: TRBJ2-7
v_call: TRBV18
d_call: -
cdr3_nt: TGTGCCAGCTCACCGGGAGCGGAGAGCTCCTACGAGCAGTACTTC
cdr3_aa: CASSPGAESSYEQYF

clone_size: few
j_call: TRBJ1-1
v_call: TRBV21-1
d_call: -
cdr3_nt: TGTGCCAGCAGCACAACGGTTCGGGGGCAGAACGCTTTCTTT
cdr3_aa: CASSTTVRGQNAFF

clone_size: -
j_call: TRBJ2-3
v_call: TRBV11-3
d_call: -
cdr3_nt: TGTGCCAGCAACCCATCGGTCACAGATACGCAGTATTTT
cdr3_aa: CASNPSVTDTQYF

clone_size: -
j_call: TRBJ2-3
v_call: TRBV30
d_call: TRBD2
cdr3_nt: TGTGCCTGGAGTGTACTCGGGGGACTACCAGTCTCTTTT
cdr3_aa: CAWSVLGGLPVSF

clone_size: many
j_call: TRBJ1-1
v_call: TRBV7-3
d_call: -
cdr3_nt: TGTGCCAGCAGCCCGACAGGCAGGAACACTGAAGCTTTCTTT
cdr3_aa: CASSPTGRNTEAFF

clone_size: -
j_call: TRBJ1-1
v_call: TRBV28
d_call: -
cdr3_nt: TGTGCCAGCAGTTCCGGAACTCCGGGACGGGGTTTTAACACTGAAGCTTTCTTT
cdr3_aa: CASSSGTPGRGFNTEAFF

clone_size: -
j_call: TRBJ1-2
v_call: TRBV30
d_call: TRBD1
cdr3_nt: TGTGCCTGGAGTTACAGGGGCGACTATGGCTACACCTTC
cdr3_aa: CAWSYRGDYGYTF

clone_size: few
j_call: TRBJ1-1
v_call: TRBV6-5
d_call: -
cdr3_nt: TGTGCCACCGGGACGTACACTGAAGCTTTCTTT
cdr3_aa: CATGTYTEAFF

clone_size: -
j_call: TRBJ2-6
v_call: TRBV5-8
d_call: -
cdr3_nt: TGTGCCAGCAGAATAATTAACAACGTCCTGACTTTC
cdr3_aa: CASRIINNVLTF

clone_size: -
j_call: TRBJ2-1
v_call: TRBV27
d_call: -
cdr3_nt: TGTGCCAGCAGACGGACAGTCTCCTACAATGAGCAGTTCTTC
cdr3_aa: CASRRTVSYNEQFF

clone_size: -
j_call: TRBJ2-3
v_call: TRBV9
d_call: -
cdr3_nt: TGTGCCAGCAGCGCCCGAATTAAGGCGGATACGCAGTATTTT
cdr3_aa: CASSARIKADTQYF

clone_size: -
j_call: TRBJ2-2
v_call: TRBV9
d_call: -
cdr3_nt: TGTGCCAGCAGCTTGTCCGCCCCCGGGGAGCTGTTTTTT
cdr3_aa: CASSLSAPGELFF

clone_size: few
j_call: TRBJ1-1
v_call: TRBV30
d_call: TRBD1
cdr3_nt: TGTGCCTGGAAAAAATCACAGGGGGCAGGGAACACTGAAGCTTTCTTT
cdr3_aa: CAWKKSQGAGNTEAFF

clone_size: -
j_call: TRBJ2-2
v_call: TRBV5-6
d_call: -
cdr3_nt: TGTGCCAGCAGTCTAGAAGGGGCTCATATCGTTACCGGGGAGCTGTTTTTT
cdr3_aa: CASSLEGAHIVTGELFF

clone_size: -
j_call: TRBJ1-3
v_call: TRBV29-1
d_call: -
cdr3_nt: TGCAGCGTTGAACGGTTGTCTGTGTCTGGAAACACCATATATTTT
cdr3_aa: CSVERLSVSGNTIYF

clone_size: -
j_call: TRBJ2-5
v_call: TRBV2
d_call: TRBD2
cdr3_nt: TGTGCCAGCAAGGGCGTAGCGGGGGTCTATCAAGAGACCCAGTACTTC
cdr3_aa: CASKGVAGVYQETQYF

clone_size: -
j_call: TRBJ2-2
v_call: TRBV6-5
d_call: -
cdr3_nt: TGTGCCAGCAGTTACTTTGCCAGGGTCAACACCGGGGAGCTGTTTTTT
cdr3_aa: CASSYFARVNTGELFF

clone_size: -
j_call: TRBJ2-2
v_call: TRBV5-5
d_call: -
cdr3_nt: TGTGCCAGCAGCTTAAATCCGGACACAGCCACCGGGGAGCTGTTTTTT
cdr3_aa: CASSLNPDTATGELFF

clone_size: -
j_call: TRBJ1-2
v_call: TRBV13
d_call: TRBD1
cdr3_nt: TGTGCCAGCAGAAAGGGAGACAGGGGGGATTTTGGCTACACCTTC
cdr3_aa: CASRKGDRGDFGYTF

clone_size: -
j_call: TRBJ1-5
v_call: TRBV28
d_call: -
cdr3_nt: TGTGCCAGCAGTTTGGGAAGGGGATTACAGCCCCAGCATTTT
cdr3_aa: CASSLGRGLQPQHF

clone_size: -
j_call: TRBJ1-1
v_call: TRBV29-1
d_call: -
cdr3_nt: TGCAGCGTTAGGGACACTATGAACACTGAAGCTTTCTTT
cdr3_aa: CSVRDTMNTEAFF

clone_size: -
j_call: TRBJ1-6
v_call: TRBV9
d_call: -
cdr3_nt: TGTGCCAGCAGCCCAAGGATAATGGATTATAATTCACCCCTCCACTTT
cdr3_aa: CASSPRIMDYNSPLHF

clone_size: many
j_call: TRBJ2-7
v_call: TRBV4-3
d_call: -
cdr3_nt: TGCGCCAGCAGCCAAGAAGATCAGGGAGCCTACGAGCAGTACTTC
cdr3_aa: CASSQEDQGAYEQYF

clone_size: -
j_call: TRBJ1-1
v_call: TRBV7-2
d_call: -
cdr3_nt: TGTGCCAGCAGCCTCACATCGAACACTGAAGCTTTCTTT
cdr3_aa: CASSLTSNTEAFF

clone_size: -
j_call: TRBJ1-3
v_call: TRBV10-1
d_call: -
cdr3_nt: TGCGCCAGCAGTCTAACACGGAGCTCTGGAAACACCATATATTTT
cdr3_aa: CASSLTRSSGNTIYF

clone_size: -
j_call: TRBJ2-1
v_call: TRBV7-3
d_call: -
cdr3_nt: TGTGCCAGCAGCTTAAATAGTGGTAGAAACAATGAGCAGTTCTTC
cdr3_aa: CASSLNSGRNNEQFF

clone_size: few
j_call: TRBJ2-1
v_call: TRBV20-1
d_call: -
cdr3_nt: TGCAGTGCTGGGGGTGGGGCTGAGCAGTTCTTC
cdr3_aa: CSAGGGAEQFF

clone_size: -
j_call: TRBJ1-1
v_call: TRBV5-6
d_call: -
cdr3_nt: TGTGCCAGCAGCTTGGAAGGTGAGAACACTGAAGCTTTCTTT
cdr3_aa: CASSLEGENTEAFF

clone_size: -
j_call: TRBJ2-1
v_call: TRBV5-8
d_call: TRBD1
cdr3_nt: TGTGCCAGCAGCCTACAGGGGGCAGTCGCTGAGCAGTTCTTC
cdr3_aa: CASSLQGAVAEQFF

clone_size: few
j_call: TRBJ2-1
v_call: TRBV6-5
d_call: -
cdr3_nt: TGTGCCAGCAGTTGGGTGCCCTCCTACAATGAGCAGTTCTTC
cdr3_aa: CASSWVPSYNEQFF

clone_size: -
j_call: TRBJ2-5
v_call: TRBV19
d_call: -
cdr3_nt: TGTGCCAGTAGTAGTCTGGACCTGGAGACCCAGTACTTC
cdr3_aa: CASSSLDLETQYF

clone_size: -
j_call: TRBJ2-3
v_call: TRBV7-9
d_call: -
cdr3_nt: TGTGCCAGCAGCTTAGGAGTTTTAGATACGCAGTATTTT
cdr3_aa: CASSLGVLDTQYF

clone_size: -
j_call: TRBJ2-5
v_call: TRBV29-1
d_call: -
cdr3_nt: TGCAGCGTTGGGGCCTCGAGGGGAATCCAAGAGACCCAGTACTTC
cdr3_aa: CSVGASRGIQETQYF

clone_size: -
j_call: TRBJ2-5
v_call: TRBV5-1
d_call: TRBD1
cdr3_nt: TGCGCCAGCAGCTTGGGGGGACAGTACTACGAGACCCAGTACTTC
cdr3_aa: CASSLGGQYYETQYF

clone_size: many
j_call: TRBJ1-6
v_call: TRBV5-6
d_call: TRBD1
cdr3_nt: TGTGCCAGCAGCCAACTGGACAGGGATAATTCACCCCTCCACTTT
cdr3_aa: CASSQLDRDNSPLHF

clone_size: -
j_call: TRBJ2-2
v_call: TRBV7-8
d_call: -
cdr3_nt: TGTGCCAGCAGCCTACAGGGAGTATTCACCGGGGAGCTGTTTTTT
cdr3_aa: CASSLQGVFTGELFF

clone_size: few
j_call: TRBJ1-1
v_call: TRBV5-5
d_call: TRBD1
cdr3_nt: TGTGCCAGCAGCTTGGAGACAGGGACGGCGCACACTGAAGCTTTCTTT
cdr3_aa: CASSLETGTAHTEAFF

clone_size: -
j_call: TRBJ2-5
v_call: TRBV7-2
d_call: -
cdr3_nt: TGTGCCAGCAGCTTAGCCCTCCAAGAGACCCAGTACTTC
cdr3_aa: CASSLALQETQYF

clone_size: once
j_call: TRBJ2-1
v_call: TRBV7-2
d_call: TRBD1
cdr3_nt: TGTGCCAGCAGCTTAGGACGACAGGGGCATGAGCAGTTCTTC
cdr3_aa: CASSLGRQGHEQFF

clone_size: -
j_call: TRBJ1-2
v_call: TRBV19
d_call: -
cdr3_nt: TGTGCCAGTAGCACTGGGGAGAACTTCTATGGCTACACCTTC
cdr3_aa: CASSTGENFYGYTF

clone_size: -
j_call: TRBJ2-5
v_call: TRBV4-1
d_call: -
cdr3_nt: TGCGCCAGCAGCCACCCTCCCCGAAGGGTGGATGAGACCCAGTACTTC
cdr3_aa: CASSHPPRRVDETQYF

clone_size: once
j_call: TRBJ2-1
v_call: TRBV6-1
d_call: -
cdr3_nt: TGTGCCAGCAGTAAAACCTCGGCAACCCTCAATGAGCAGTTCTTC
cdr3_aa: CASSKTSATLNEQFF

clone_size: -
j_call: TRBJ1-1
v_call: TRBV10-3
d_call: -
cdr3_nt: TGTGCCATCAGTGAGTTACAGGCAGGGAGGGATGACACTGAAGCTTTCTTT
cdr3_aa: CAISELQAGRDDTEAFF

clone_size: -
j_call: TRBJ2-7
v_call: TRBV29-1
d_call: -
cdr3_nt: TGCAGCGTTAGGACAGATTCCTACGAGCAGTACTTC
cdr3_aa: CSVRTDSYEQYF

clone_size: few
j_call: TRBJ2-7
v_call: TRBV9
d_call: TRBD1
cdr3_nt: TGTGCCAGCAGCGTAGCCGGGACAGGGGCCTACGAGCAGTACTTC
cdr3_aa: CASSVAGTGAYEQYF

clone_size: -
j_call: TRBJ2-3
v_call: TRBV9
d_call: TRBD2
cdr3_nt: TGTGCCAGCAGCGTAGCGGCGGGGGGGAGAGATACGCAGTATTTT
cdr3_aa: CASSVAAGGRDTQYF

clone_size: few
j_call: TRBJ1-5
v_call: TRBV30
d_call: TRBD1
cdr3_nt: TGTGCCTGGAGTGCAGGACAGGGCGCCCAGCCCCAGCATTTT
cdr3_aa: CAWSAGQGAQPQHF